This record looks at one TCR beta chain sequence and its context. Antigen: not known. cDNA carried unique molecular identifiers, and a universal primer site was added by template switching. TCRdb processed the 5' RACE reads anew with MiXCR; each CDR3 protein has one entry. The table lists about 220,000 distinct CDR3 sequences, roughly 7.5% of them singletons, with around 1.8% in the top ten. V was cut by 0 bases and J by 6 bases, with 16 bases left in between. The CDR3 consists of 15 residues. Germline-derived CDR1 and CDR2 are DFQATT and SNEGSKA (reference sequence). The data were taken from a study of identical twins. Regarding the study as a whole: Reduced insertions were recorded for abundant cord blood beta clonotypes, with no such pattern in memory repertoires.

This sample also appeared in a second study, on yellow fever vaccine responses in identical twins.

The sample taken for sequencing was memory (CD45RO+) T cells sorted from blood. This clonotype originated in a woman aged 18-29 years in good health. The gene calls are TRBV20-1 and TRBJ2-3; D is ambiguous. The DNA for the CDR3 is TGCAGTGCTAGAGATCAGGCTAGGTCATCCGATACGCAGTATTTT. This codes for CSARDQARSSDTQYF.